Listed here are 9 T cell receptor beta chains from one sample, sequenced in a study of regulatory T cells in long-lasting Graves disease. The sample's time point: persistent/refractory GD, antithyroid drugs over 5 years with positive TRAb. Extracted PBMC RNA gave rise to the TCR library. In building TCR beta libraries, iRepertoire HTBI primers were used together with Arm-PCR of CDR3 regions. MiXCR was run by TCRdb on the multiplex PCR reads, yielding one entry per CDR3 protein. The sample includes 390,000 or so distinct CDR3 sequences, approximately 23% of them seen just once. This sample comprised peripheral blood mononuclear cells (PBMCs), obtained when the disease was refractory, from a patient treated with antithyroid drugs. The origin of the receptors is a woman between 35 and 50 years old with Graves disease.

This clonotype showed up just a few times. The genes are TRBV4-1 and TRBJ2-1; D gene unclear. The ends were cut back, 3 bases at V and 8 bases at J, with 8 bases in the middle. The CDR3 is 12 amino acids. CDR1 MGHRA and CDR2 YSYEKL come from the germline V gene. CDR3 DNA sequence: TGCGCCAGCAGCCATGTTTTGTATGAGCAGTTCTTC. Translated, it gives CASSHVLYEQFF.

This clonotype was counted many times. The chain joins TRBV20-1 to TRBJ1-5, with D possibly matching TRBD1 (5 bases). The CDR3 has 16 residues. Trimming stripped 1 base from V and 3 bases from J, with 16 bases between. In germline, CDR1 is DFQATT, CDR2 SNEGSKA (reference sequence). The CDR3 region is CSARAPSWGDNQPQHF. CDR3 bases: TGCAGTGCTAGAGCACCTTCATGGGGCGACAATCAGCCCCAGCATTTT.

A note on this clonotype: This may stem from a read error, because a much larger clone lies one nucleotide away. The rearrangement uses TRBV6-1 and TRBJ2-7, with D perhaps given as TRBD1 or TRBD2 (5 bases each). Per the germline V gene, CDR1 is MNHNS and CDR2 is SASEGT. This CDR3 region has 13 residues. Trimming took 6 bases from V and 6 from J, leaving 15 bases between them. Here the CDR3 DNA reads TGTGCCAGCAGCCTTTTTCGGGGCTTCGAGCAGTACTTC. This translates into CASSLFRGFEQYF.

The table lists this clonotype with a few counts. The chain couples TRBV7-6 to TRBJ1-1; 9 bases are a match to TRBD1. The germline CDR1 and CDR2 sequences are SGHVS and FNYEAQ. J was trimmed by 3 bases and V by 1 base; bases with no gene match: 9. The CDR3 runs to 17 residues. The CDR3 sequence is CASSLDRSTGGYTEAFF. The CDR3 DNA reads as TGTGCCAGCAGCTTAGACCGCTCGACAGGGGGGTACACTGAAGCTTTCTTT. The full variable domain, in which reference TRBV7-6 and TRBJ1-1 provide the parts outside the CDR3, is GAGVSQSPRYKVTKRGQDVALRCDPISGHVSLYWYRQALGQGPEFLTYFNYEAQQDKSGLPNDRFSAERPEGSISTLTIQRTEQRDSAMYRCASSLDRSTGGYTEAFFGQGTRLTVV.

In this sample, this clonotype turned up a few times. The rearrangement uses TRBV2 and TRBJ1-5; D possibly corresponds to TRBD1 (6 bases). The length of the CDR3 is 19 residues. Between the trimmed V and J ends, which lost 5 bases and 6 bases, there was a span of 29 bases. Germline V gene lookup returns CDR1 SNHLY and CDR2 FYNNEI. CDR3: CASSPLGAGAARDSQPQHF. CDR3 coding DNA: TGTGCCAGCAGTCCATTAGGGGCAGGGGCCGCGAGGGATAGTCAGCCCCAGCATTTT.

This clonotype has at least ten counts. The chain couples TRBV6-5 to TRBJ2-5; maybe TRBD2 (5 bases). The CDR3 sequence is 13 residues long. The V gene lost 2 bases and the J gene lost 4 bases, with 8 bases spanning the gap. Germline V CDR1 and CDR2: MNHEY, SVGAGI. The CDR3 loop is CASSYRGPETQYF. The DNA of the CDR3 is TGTGCCAGCAGTTACAGAGGGCCAGAGACCCAGTACTTC.

This clonotype was detected ten times or more. The chain carries TRBV2 and TRBJ2-7; D is uncertain. The V and J ends lost 5 bases and 7 bases respectively, with 9 bases between them. The CDR3 extends over 11 amino acids. Germline-derived CDR1 and CDR2 are SNHLY and FYNNEI. In nucleotides, the CDR3 is TGTGCCAGCAGTTCGCGCGTTGAGCAGTACTTC. Translation gives CASSSRVEQYF.

This clonotype was observed many times. V usage is TRBV7-2 and J usage is TRBJ2-7; 11 bases are shared with TRBD2. With V trimmed by 4 bases and J by 4 bases, 6 bases remained unmatched. The CDR3 has 15 residues. Germline lookup yields CDR1 SGHTA and CDR2 FQGNSA. The CDR3 nucleotides read TGTGCCAGCAGCTCTGGGGGACTAGCGGCTTACGAGCAGTACTTC. It specifies CASSSGGLAAYEQYF.

J is TRBJ2-3 and V is TRBV11-3, with unresolved D. This CDR3 spans 15 amino acids. Trimming took off 5 bases at V and 5 bases at J, with 17 bases between the two ends. Germline lookup yields CDR1 SGHNT and CDR2 YENEEA. The CDR3 is CASSAPGSKGDTQYF. The CDR3, as DNA: TGTGCCAGCAGCGCCCCCGGGTCTAAGGGAGATACGCAGTATTTT.